A selection of T cell receptor beta chains follows, all from one sample in a study of patients and donors after allogeneic stem cell transplantation. TCRdb used MiXCR to reprocess the RT-PCR reads, holding one entry per CDR3 protein. Here the sample spans roughly 960,000 distinct CDR3 sequences, 18% being singletons. What was sequenced was blood, either unsorted or a sorted T cell fraction (not recorded which). Source of these receptors: a human donor who was either an allogeneic HSCT recipient or a stem cell or donor lymphocyte infusion donor (not recorded which). It is not recorded whose cells these are; they may come from a transplant donor. Each CDR3 is given with its conserved first and last residue. D genes are given only for firm matches. Rows may omit the clone size; those that give it use once, few, many or a size class.

D gene	clone size	V gene	J gene	CDR3 protein	CDR3 DNA
.	few	TRBV2	TRBJ2-1	CASSEEGGAYNEQFF	TGTGCCAGCAGTGAAGAGGGGGGGGCCTACAATGAGCAGTTCTTC
TRBD2	.	TRBV7-9	TRBJ2-5	CASSLGTSGNQKTQYF	TGTGCCAGCAGCTTAGGAACTAGCGGGAATCAAAAGACCCAGTACTTC
.	.	TRBV6-2/TRBV6-3	TRBJ1-5	CASSYSSGYSNQPQHF	TGTGCCAGCAGTTACTCGAGCGGATATAGCAATCAGCCCCAGCATTTT
TRBD1	.	TRBV7-6	TRBJ2-5	CAKKGTDRGYSETQYF	TGTGCCAAAAAAGGGACGGACAGGGGGTATTCGGAGACCCAGTACTTC
TRBD2	.	TRBV10-2	TRBJ2-2	CASSVTSGGALTGELFF	TGCGCCAGCAGTGTGACTAGCGGGGGGGCCTTGACCGGGGAGCTGTTTTTT
.	.	TRBV6-2/TRBV6-3	TRBJ2-7	CASSYPGLRAYEQYF	TGTGCCAGCAGTTATCCCGGACTGAGGGCCTACGAGCAGTACTTC
.	few	TRBV20-1	TRBJ1-1	CSDTVGAFF	TGCAGTGACACGGTGGGTGCTTTCTTT
TRBD2	.	TRBV9	TRBJ2-2	CASSVGGSGMANTGELFF	TGTGCCAGCAGCGTAGGTGGTAGCGGGATGGCGAACACCGGGGAGCTGTTTTTT
TRBD1	.	TRBV10-3	TRBJ2-6	CAISATGGSSGANVLTF	TGTGCCATCAGCGCGACAGGGGGCTCCTCTGGGGCCAACGTCCTGACTTTC
.	few	TRBV21-1	TRBJ2-5	CASSKVITERQETQYF	TGTGCCAGCAGCAAAGTTATAACAGAGCGGCAAGAGACCCAGTACTTC
TRBD1	.	TRBV27	TRBJ1-1	CASSLSNRGGTEAFF	TGTGCCAGCAGTTTATCCAACAGGGGTGGCACTGAAGCTTTCTTT
TRBD2	.	TRBV12-3/TRBV12-4	TRBJ2-2	CASSFLRGRRPGELFF	TGTGCCAGCAGTTTTCTGCGGGGGAGAAGGCCCGGGGAGCTGTTTTTT
.	.	TRBV2	TRBJ1-2	CASSKADTNYGYTF	TGTGCCAGCAGTAAGGCAGATACTAACTATGGCTACACCTTC
.	few	TRBV20-1	TRBJ2-7	CSARDNSGRHEQYF	TGCAGTGCTAGAGATAATTCAGGGAGGCACGAGCAGTACTTC
TRBD1	.	TRBV28	TRBJ1-2	CASSSQGPYGYTF	TGTGCCAGCAGTTCACAGGGGCCCTATGGCTACACCTTC
.	.	TRBV27	TRBJ1-1	CASSPLGGSPEAFF	TGTGCCAGCAGCCCCCTAGGAGGTTCGCCTGAAGCTTTCTTT
TRBD2	.	TRBV10-3	TRBJ2-3	CAIKAREGTDTQYF	TGTGCCATCAAGGCCCGGGAGGGCACAGATACGCAGTATTTT
.	.	TRBV12-3/TRBV12-4	TRBJ1-1	CASSLRGGSAEAFF	TGTGCCAGCAGTTTACGGGGGGGCAGCGCTGAAGCTTTCTTT
.	many	TRBV20-1	TRBJ2-7	CSARDTNRGSYEQYF	TGCAGTGCTAGAGATACGAACCGCGGCTCCTACGAGCAGTACTTC
TRBD1	.	TRBV27	TRBJ2-7	CASSLSPDRDYEQYF	TGTGCCAGCAGTTTATCCCCGGACAGGGACTACGAGCAGTACTTC
.	few	TRBV4-3	TRBJ1-5	CASSQSLGNQPQHF	TGCGCCAGCAGCCAATCCCTCGGCAATCAGCCCCAGCATTTT
.	few	TRBV20-1	TRBJ1-5	CSASRHSNQPQHF	TGCAGTGCCTCCCGACATAGCAATCAGCCCCAGCATTTT
.	many	TRBV12-3/TRBV12-4	TRBJ2-2	CASSPPDSSGELFF	TGTGCCAGCAGTCCCCCGGACAGTTCCGGGGAGCTGTTTTTT
.	.	TRBV7-9	TRBJ2-5	CASSLVAEGPAETQYF	TGTGCCAGCAGCTTAGTGGCAGAAGGACCGGCCGAGACCCAGTACTTC
.	.	TRBV20-1	TRBJ2-1	CSAPPLGEQFF	TGCAGTGCTCCCCCCCTCGGTGAGCAGTTCTTC
TRBD1	.	TRBV18	TRBJ2-7	CASRQGSLSYEQYF	TGTGCCAGCAGACAGGGGTCGCTCTCCTACGAGCAGTACTTC
TRBD2	few	TRBV20-1	TRBJ2-2	CSAREGSGETGELFF	TGCAGTGCTAGAGAGGGCAGCGGGGAGACCGGGGAGCTGTTTTTT
.	.	TRBV6-5	TRBJ2-3	CASSYGALSLKSTDTQYF	TGTGCCAGCAGTTATGGGGCACTTAGCCTGAAAAGCACAGATACGCAGTATTTT
.	few	TRBV29-1	TRBJ1-5	CSVGDGATNQPQHF	TGCAGCGTTGGCGATGGGGCTACGAATCAGCCCCAGCATTTT
.	.	TRBV12-3/TRBV12-4	TRBJ1-1	CASSPDRRYTEAFF	TGTGCCAGCAGTCCGGACCGAAGATACACTGAAGCTTTCTTT
.	.	TRBV12-3/TRBV12-4	TRBJ1-1	CASRAGRLNTEAFF	TGTGCCAGCAGAGCGGGACGGCTGAACACTGAAGCTTTCTTT
TRBD2	once	TRBV12-5	TRBJ2-1	CASGPTSGRANEQFF	TGTGCTAGTGGTCCGACTAGCGGGAGGGCCAATGAGCAGTTCTTC
.	few	TRBV20-1	TRBJ1-4	CSARDPIATNEKLFF	TGCAGTGCTAGAGATCCAATCGCAACTAATGAAAAACTGTTTTTT
.	.	TRBV10-3	TRBJ2-1	CAISGNSRQNEQFF	TGTGCCATCAGTGGAAATAGCAGGCAGAATGAGCAGTTCTTC
.	.	TRBV10-3	TRBJ2-1	CAISWISSYNEQFF	TGTGCCATCAGTTGGATTAGCTCCTACAATGAGCAGTTCTTC
TRBD2	.	TRBV6-2/TRBV6-3	TRBJ2-3	CASSFRRGETDTQYF	TGTGCCAGCAGCTTCCGGCGGGGGGAAACAGATACGCAGTATTTT
.	few	TRBV10-3	TRBJ1-3	CAISGGHTIYF	TGTGCCATCAGTGGGGGCCACACCATATATTTT
TRBD2	.	TRBV7-9	TRBJ2-1	CASSLALGAGVYNEQFF	TGTGCCAGCAGCTTAGCGTTGGGCGCGGGAGTCTACAATGAGCAGTTCTTC
.	few	TRBV5-1	TRBJ1-1	CASREGRSRDTEAFF	TGCGCCAGCAGGGAGGGACGGAGCAGAGACACTGAAGCTTTCTTT
.	.	TRBV7-9	TRBJ2-5	CASSLGITVRGNQYF	TGTGCCAGCAGCTTAGGGATTACCGTCCGAGGGAACCAGTACTTC
TRBD2	.	TRBV24-1	TRBJ2-1	CATSDMTVAGGPYNEQFF	TGTGCCACCAGTGACATGACTGTAGCGGGGGGCCCCTACAATGAGCAGTTCTTC
TRBD1	few	TRBV12-3/TRBV12-4	TRBJ2-2	CASSKWTGTAGELFF	TGTGCCAGCAGTAAGTGGACAGGGACTGCCGGGGAGCTGTTTTTT
.	.	TRBV10-3	TRBJ1-1	CAISSGQRDTEAFF	TGTGCCATCAGTTCCGGACAGCGGGACACTGAAGCTTTCTTT
TRBD1	.	TRBV20-1	TRBJ2-5	CSAPGGLGQYF	TGCAGTGCGCCAGGGGGCCTTGGCCAGTACTTC